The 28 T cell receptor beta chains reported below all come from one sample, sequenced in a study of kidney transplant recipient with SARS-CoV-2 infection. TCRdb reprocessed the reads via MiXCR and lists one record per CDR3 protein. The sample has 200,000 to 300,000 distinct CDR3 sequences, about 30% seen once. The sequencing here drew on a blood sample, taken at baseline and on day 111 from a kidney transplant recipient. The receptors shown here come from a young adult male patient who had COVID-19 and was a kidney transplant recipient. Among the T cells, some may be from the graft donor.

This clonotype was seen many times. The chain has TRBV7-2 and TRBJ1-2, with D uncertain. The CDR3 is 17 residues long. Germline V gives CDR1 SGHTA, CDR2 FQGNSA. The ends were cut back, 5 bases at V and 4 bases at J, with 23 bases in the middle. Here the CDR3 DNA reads TGTGCCAGCAGCACGTTTCACAGAGACGGAAAGACCTATGGCTACACCTTC. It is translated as CASSTFHRDGKTYGYTF. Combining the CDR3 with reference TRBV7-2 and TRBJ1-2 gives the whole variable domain GAGVSQSPSNKVTEKGKDVELRCDPISGHTALYWYRQSLGQGLEFLIYFQGNSAPDKSGLPSDRFSAERTGGSVSTLTIQRTQQEDSAVYLCASSTFHRDGKTYGYTFGSGTRLTVV.

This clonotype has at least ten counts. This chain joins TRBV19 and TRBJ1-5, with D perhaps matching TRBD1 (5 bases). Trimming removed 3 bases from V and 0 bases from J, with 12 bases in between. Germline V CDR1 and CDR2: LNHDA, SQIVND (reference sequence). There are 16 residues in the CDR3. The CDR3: CASSILRVNSNQPQHF. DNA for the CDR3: TGTGCCAGTAGTATCCTCAGGGTGAATAGCAATCAGCCCCAGCATTTT.

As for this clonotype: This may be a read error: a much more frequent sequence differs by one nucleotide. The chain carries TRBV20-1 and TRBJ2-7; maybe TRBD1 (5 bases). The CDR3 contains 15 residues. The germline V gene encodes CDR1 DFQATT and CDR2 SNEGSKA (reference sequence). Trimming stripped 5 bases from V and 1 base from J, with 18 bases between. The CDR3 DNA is TGCAGTGCTGGAGTCTATGACAGACCGTCCTACGAGCAGTACTTC. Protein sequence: CSAGVYDRPSYEQYF.

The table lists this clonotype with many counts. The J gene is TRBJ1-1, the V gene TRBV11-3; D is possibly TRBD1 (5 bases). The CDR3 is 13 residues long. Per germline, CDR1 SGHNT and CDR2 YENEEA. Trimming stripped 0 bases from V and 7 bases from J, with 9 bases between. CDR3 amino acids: CASSLEARVEAFF. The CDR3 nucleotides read TGTGCCAGCAGCTTAGAGGCCAGGGTTGAAGCTTTCTTT.

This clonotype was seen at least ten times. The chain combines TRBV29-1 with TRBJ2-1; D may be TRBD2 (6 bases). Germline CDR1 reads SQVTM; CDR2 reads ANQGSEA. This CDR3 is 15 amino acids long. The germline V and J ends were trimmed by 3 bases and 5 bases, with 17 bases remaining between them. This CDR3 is CSVEASALYNNEQFF. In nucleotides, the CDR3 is TGCAGCGTTGAGGCTAGCGCCCTCTACAACAATGAGCAGTTCTTC.

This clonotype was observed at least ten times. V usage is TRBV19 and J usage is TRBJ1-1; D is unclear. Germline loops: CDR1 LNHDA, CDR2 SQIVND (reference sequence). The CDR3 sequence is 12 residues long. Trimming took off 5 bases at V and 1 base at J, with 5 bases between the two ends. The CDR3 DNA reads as TGTGCCAGTAGTCGGAGGAACACTGAAGCTTTCTTT. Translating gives CASSRRNTEAFF.

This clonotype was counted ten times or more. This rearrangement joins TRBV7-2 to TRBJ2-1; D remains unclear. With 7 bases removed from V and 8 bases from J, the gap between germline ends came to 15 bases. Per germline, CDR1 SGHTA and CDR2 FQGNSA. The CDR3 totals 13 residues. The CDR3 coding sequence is TGTGCCAGCACCAGAAACTTCCCCCATGAGCAGTTCTTC. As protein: CASTRNFPHEQFF. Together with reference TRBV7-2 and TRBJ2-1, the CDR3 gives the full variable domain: GAGVSQSPSNKVTEKGKDVELRCDPISGHTALYWYRQSLGQGLEFLIYFQGNSAPDKSGLPSDRFSAERTGGSVSTLTIQRTQQEDSAVYLCASTRNFPHEQFFGPGTRLTVL.

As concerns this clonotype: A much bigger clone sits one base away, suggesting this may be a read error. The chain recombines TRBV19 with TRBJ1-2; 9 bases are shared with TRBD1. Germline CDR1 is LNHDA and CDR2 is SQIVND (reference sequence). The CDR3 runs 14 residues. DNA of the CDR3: TGTGCCAGTAGCCGGGACAGGGCCGTGAGAGGCTACGCCTTC. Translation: CASSRDRAVRGYAF.

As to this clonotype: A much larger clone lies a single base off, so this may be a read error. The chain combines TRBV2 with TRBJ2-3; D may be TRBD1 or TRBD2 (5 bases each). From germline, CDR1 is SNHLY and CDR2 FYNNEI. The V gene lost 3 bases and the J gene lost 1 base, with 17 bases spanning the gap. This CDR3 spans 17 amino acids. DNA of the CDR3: TGTGCCAGCAGTGATTCCCCGGGACGGGGCGGCACAGATACGCAGTATTTT. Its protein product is CASSDSPGRGGTDTQYF. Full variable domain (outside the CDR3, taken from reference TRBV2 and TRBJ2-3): EPEVTQTPSHQVTQMGQEVILRCVPISNHLYFYWYRQILGQKVEFLVSFYNNEISEKSEIFDDQFSVERPDGSNFTLKIRSTKLEDSAMYFCASSDSPGRGGTDTQYFGPGTRLTVL.

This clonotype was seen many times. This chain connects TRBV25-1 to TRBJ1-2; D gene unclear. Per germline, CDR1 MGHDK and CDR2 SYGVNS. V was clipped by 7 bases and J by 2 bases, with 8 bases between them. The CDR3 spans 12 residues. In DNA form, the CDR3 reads TGTGCCAGCACCACTCTCAACTATGGCTACACCTTC. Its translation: CASTTLNYGYTF.

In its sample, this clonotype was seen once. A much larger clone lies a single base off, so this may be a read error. The chain's CDR3 is CAASASGGGRYEQYF. Written as DNA, the CDR3 is TGTGCCGCCAGTGCGTCGGGGGGTGGGCGCTACGAGCAGTACTTC. The chain employs TRBV24-1 and TRBJ2-7; 7 bases are a match to TRBD2. Germline loops: CDR1 KGHDR, CDR2 SFDVKD. CDR3 length: 15 residues.

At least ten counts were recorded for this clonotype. The CDR3 DNA reads TGTGCCAGCCCAGATTGTCTCGCACAAAGTCGGGCCAACGTCCTGACTTTC. Amino acid sequence: CASPDCLAQSRANVLTF. The genes are TRBV5-5 and TRBJ2-6; no reliable D call. The CDR3 is 17 amino acids. Trimming left V 7 bases short and J 5 bases short, with 22 bases between. Germline V gene sequence: CDR1 SGHKS, CDR2 YYEKEE (reference sequence). The full variable domain, its missing parts supplied by reference TRBV5-5 and TRBJ2-6, is DAGVTQSPTHLIKTRGQQVTLRCSPISGHKSVSWYQQVLGQGPQFIFQYYEKEERGRGNFPDRFSARQFPNYSSELNVNALLLGDSALYLCASPDCLAQSRANVLTFGAGSRLTVL.

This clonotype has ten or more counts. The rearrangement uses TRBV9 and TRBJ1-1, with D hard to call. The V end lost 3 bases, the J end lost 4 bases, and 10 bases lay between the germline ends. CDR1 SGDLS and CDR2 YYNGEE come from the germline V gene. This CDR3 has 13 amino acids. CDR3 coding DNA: TGTGCCAGCAGCGCAGGAGATGGCACTGAAGCTTTCTTT. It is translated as CASSAGDGTEAFF. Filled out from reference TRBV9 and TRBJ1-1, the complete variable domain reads DSGVTQTPKHLITATGQRVTLRCSPRSGDLSVYWYQQSLDQGLQFLIQYYNGEERAKGNILERFSAQQFPDLHSELNLSSLELGDSALYFCASSAGDGTEAFFGQGTRLTVV.

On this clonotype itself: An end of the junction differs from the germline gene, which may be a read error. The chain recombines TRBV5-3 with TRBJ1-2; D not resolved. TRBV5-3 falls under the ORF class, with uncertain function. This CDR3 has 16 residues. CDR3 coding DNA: TGTGCCAGAAACGGGAAAGTGGTGAGAAAGATCTATGGCTACGCCTTC. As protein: CARNGKVVRKIYGYAF.

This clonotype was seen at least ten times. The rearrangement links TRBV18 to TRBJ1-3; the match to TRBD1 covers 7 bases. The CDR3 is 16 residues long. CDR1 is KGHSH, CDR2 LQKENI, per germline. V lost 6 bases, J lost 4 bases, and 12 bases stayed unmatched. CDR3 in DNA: TGTGCCAGCTCGATAACAGGGGTCCCCCGCGGAAACACCATATATTTT. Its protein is CASSITGVPRGNTIYF.

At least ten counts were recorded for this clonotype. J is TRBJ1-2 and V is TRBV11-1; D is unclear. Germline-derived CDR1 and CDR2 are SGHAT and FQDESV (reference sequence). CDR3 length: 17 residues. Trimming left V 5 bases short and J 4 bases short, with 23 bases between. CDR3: CASSALRKAGKTYGYTF. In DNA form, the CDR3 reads TGTGCCAGCAGCGCACTGCGTAAGGCTGGAAAGACCTATGGCTACACCTTC.

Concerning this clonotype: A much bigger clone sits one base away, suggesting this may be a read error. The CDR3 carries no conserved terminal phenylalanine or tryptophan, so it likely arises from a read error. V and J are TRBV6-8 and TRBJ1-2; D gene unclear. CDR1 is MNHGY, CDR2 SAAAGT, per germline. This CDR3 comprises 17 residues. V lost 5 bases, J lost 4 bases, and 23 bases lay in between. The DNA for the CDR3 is TGTGCCAGCAGTCATACCCTACGCTCTAGAAAGACCTATGGCTACACCTCC. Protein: CASSHTLRSRKTYGYTS.

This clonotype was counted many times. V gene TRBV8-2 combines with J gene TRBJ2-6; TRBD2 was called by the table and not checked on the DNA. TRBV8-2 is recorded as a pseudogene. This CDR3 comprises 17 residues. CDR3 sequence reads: CGTKARITQSRANVLTF. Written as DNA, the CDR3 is TGTGGCACGAAGGCTAGGATAACACAAAGTCGGGCCAACGTCCTGACTTTC.

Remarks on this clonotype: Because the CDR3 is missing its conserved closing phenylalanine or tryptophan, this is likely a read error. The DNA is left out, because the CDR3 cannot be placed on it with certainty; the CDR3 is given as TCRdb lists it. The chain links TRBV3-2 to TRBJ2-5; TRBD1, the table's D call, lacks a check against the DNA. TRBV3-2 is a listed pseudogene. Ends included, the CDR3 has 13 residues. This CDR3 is CASSQGAIKTQYL.

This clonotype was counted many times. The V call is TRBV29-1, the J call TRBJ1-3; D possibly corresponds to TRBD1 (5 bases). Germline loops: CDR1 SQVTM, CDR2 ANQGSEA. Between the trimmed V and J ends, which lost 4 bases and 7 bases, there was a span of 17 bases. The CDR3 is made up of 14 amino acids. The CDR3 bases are TGCAGCGTTGTCCCCGCGGCGGGGCTCAACACCATATATTTT. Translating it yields CSVVPAAGLNTIYF.

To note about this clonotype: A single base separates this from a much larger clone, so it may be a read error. The CDR3 spells CASRAIAGGSFYEQYF. The CDR3 region has the DNA TGTGCCAGCAGGGCTATAGCGGGGGGGAGCTTCTACGAGCAGTACTTC. This sequence joins TRBV6-5 and TRBJ2-7; 11 bases align to TRBD2. The junction had 10 bases not matched to a gene; V was cut back by 6 bases and J by 3 bases. Looked up from germline, CDR1 is MNHEY and CDR2 is SVGAGI. CDR3 length equals 16 residues.

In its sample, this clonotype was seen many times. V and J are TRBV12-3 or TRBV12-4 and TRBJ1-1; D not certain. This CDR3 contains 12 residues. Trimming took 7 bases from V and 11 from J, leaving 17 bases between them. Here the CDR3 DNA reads TGTGCCAGCACCGAGACCGCCACGGGGGCTTTCTTT. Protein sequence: CASTETATGAFF.

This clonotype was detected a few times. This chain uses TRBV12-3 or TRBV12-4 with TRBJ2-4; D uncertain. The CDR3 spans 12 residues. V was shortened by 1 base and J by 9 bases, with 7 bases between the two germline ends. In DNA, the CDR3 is TGTGCCAGCAGTTTAGACGGAGCCATTCAGTACTTC. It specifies CASSLDGAIQYF.

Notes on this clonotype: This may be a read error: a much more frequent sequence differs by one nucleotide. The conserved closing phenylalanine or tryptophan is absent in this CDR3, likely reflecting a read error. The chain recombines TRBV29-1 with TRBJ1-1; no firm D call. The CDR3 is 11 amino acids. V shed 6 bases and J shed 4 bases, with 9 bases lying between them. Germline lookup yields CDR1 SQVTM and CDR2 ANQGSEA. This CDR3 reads CSVRWSTEAFL. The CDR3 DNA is TGCAGCGTCCGGTGGAGCACTGAAGCTTTCCTT.

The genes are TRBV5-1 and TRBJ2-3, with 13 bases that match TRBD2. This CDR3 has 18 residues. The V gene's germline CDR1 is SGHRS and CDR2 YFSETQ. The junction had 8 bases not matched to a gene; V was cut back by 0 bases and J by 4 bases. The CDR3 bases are TGCGCCAGCAGCTTGGACAGGACGGGACTAGCGGGGCCAGATACGCAGTATTTT. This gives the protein CASSLDRTGLAGPDTQYF.

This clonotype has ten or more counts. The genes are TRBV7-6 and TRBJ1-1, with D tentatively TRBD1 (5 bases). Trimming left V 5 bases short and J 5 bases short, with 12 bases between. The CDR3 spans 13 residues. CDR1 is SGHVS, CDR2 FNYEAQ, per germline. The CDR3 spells CASSTQGGTEAFF. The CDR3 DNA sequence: TGTGCCAGCAGCACCCAGGGTGGGACTGAAGCTTTCTTT.

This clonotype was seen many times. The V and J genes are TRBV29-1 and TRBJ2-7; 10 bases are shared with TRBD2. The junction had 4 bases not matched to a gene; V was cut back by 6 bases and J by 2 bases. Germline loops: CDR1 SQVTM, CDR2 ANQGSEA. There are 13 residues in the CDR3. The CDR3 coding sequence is TGCAGCGTCCGACTAGCGGGCCCCTACGAGCAGTACTTC. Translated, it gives CSVRLAGPYEQYF.

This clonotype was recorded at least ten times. The CDR3 sequence is CASSAGQDSGNTIYF. The CDR3 DNA reads TGCGCCAGCAGCGCGGGACAGGACTCTGGAAACACCATATATTTT. This chain links TRBV5-1 with TRBJ1-3; 8 nucleotides line up with TRBD1. V was clipped by 4 bases and J by 0 bases; unmatched bases: 3. The CDR3 contains 15 residues. CDR1 SGHRS and CDR2 YFSETQ come from the germline V gene.